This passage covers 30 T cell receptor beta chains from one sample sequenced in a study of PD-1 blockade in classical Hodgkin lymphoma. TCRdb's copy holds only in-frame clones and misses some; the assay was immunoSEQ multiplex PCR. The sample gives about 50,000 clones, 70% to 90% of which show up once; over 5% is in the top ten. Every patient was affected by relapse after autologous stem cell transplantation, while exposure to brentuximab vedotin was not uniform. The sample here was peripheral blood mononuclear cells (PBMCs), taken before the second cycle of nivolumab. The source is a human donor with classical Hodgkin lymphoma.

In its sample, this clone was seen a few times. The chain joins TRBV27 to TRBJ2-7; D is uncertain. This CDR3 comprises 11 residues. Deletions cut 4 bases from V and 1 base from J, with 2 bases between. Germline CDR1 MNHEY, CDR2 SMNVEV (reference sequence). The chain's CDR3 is CASSSSYEQYF. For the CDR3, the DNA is TGTGCCAGCAGTTCATCCTACGAGCAGTACTTC.

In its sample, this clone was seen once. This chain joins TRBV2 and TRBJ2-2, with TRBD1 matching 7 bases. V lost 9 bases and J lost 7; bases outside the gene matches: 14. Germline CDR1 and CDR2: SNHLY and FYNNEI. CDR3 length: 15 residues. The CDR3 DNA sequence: TGTGCCAGAGGAGGAGAGGGGGCGCTTGGCGGGGAGCTGTTTTTT. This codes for CARGGEGALGGELFF.

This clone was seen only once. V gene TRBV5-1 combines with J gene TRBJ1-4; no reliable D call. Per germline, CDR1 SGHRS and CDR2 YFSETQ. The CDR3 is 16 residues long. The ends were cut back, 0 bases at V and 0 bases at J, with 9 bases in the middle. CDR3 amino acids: CASSLVPQATNEKLFF. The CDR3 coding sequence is TGCGCCAGCAGCTTGGTTCCTCAAGCAACTAATGAAAAACTGTTTTTT.

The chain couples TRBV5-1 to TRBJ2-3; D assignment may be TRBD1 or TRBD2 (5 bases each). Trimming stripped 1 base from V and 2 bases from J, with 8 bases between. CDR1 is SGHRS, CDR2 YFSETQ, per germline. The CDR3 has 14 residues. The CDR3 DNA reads TGCGCCAGCAGCTTGCAGGGACCCACAGATACGCAGTATTTT. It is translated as CASSLQGPTDTQYF.

The CDR3 DNA reads as TGTGCCAGCAGCTTAGCAGTCCAGGGCGAGCAGTACTTC. This codes for CASSLAVQGEQYF. The chain links TRBV7-9 to TRBJ2-7; weak D call: TRBD1 (5 bases). In germline, CDR1 is SEHNR, CDR2 FQNEAQ (reference sequence). The CDR3 totals 13 residues. Trimming removed 0 bases at V and 6 bases at J, with 9 bases between.

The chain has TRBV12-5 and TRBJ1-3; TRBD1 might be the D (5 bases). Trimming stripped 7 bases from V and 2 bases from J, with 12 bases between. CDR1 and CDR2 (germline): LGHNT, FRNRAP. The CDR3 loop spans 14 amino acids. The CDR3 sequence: CASALSGAGNTIYF. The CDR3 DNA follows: TGTGCTAGTGCCCTGTCGGGGGCTGGAAACACCATATATTTT.

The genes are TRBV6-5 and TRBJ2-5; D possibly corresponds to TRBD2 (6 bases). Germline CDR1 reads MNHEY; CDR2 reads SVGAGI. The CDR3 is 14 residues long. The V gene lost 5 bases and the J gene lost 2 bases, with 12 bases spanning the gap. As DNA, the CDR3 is TGTGCCAGCAGTGGGGGACTGCCTCAAGAGACCCAGTACTTC. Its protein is CASSGGLPQETQYF.

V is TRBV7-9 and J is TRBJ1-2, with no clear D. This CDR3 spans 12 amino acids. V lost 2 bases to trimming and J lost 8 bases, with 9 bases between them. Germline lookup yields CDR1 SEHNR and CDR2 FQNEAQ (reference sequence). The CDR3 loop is CASSLRLYGYTF. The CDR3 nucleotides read TGTGCCAGCAGCTTAAGGCTGTACGGCTACACCTTC.

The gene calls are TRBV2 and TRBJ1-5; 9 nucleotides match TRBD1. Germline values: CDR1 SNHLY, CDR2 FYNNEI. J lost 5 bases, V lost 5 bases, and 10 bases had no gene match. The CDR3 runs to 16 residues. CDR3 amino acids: CASSFTGGSRDQPQHF. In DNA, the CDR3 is TGTGCCAGCAGTTTTACAGGGGGCTCTAGGGATCAGCCCCAGCATTTT.

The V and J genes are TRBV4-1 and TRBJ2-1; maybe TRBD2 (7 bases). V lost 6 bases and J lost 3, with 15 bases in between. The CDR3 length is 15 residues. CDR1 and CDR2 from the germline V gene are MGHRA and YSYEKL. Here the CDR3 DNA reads TGCGCCAGCAGTCCAAAGGGGGGGCACTACAATGAGCAGTTCTTC. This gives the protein CASSPKGGHYNEQFF.

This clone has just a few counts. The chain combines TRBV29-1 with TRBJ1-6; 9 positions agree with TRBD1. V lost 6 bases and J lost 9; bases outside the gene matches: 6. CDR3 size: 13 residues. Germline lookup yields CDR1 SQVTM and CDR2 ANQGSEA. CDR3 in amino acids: CSVQGAGGSPLHF. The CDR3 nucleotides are TGCAGCGTACAGGGGGCAGGGGGTTCACCCCTCCACTTT.

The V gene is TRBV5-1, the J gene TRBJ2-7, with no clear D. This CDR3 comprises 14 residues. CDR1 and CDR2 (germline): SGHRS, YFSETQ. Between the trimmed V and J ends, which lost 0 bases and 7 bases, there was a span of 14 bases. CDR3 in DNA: TGCGCCAGCAGCTTGGTGTCAGGCCCTTTGGAGCAGTACTTC. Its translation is CASSLVSGPLEQYF.

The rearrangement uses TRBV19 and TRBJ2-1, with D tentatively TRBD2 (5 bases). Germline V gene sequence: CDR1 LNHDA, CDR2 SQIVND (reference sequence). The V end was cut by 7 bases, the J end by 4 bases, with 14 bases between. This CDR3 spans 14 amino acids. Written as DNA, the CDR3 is TGTGCCAGTATGCCCGACTACTTTTACAATGAGCAGTTCTTC. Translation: CASMPDYFYNEQFF.

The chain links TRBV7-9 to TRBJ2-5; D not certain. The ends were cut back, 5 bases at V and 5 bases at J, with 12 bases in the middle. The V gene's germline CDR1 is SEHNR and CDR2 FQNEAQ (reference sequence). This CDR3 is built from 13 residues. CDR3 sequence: CASSPSLGETQYF. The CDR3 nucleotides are TGTGCCAGCAGCCCCAGCCTAGGGGAGACCCAGTACTTC.

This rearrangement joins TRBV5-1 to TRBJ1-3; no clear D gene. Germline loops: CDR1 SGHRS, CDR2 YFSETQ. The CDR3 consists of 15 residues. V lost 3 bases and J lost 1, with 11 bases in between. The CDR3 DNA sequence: TGCGCCAGCAGCTCTCAAACTGGGTCTGGAAACACCATATATTTT. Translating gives CASSSQTGSGNTIYF.

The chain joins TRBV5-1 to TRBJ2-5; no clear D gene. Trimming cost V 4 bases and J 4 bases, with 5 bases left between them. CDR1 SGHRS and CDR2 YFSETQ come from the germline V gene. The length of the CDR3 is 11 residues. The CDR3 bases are TGCGCCAGCAGCACCGGAGAGACCCAGTACTTC. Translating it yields CASSTGETQYF.

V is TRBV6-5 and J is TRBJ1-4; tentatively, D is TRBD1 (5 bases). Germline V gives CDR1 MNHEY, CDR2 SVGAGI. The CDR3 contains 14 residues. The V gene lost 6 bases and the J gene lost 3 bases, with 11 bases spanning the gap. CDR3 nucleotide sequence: TGTGCCAGCAGACGAGCGGGGGCTAATGAAAAACTGTTTTTT. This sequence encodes CASRRAGANEKLFF.

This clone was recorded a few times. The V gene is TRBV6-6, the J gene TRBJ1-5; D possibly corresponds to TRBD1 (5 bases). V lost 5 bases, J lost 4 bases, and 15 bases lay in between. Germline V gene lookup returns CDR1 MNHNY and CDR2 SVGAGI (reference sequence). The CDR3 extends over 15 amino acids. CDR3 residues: CASSTRDTGNQPQHF. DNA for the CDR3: TGTGCCAGCAGTACCAGGGATACTGGGAATCAGCCCCAGCATTTT.

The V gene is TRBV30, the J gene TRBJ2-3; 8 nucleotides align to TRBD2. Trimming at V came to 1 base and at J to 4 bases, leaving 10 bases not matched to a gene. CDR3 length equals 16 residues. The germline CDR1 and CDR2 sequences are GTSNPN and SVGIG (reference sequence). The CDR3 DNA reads TGTGCCTGGAGTGCCTCAATAGCGGGAAGGGCAGATACGCAGTATTTT. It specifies CAWSASIAGRADTQYF.

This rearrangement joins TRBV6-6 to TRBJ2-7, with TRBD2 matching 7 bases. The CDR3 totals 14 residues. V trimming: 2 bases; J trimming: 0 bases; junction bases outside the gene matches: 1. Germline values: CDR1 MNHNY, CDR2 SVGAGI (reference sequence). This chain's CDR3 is CASSYRDYSYEQYF. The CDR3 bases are TGTGCCAGCAGTTACCGGGACTACTCCTACGAGCAGTACTTC.

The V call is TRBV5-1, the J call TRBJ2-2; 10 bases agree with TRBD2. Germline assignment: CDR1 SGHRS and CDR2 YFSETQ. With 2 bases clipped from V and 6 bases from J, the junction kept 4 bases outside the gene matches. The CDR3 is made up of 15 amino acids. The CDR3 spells CASSFTLAGAGELFF. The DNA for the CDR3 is TGCGCCAGCAGCTTCACTCTAGCGGGGGCCGGGGAGCTGTTTTTT.

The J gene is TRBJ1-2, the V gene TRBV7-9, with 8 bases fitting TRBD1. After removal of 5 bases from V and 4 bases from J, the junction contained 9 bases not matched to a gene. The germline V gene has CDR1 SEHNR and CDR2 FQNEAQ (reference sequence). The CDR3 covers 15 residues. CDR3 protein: CASSPRQGLSYGYTF. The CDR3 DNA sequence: TGTGCCAGCAGCCCAAGACAGGGGTTGTCCTATGGCTACACCTTC. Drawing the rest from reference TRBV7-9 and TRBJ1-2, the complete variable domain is DTGVSQNPRHKITKRGQNVTFRCDPISEHNRLYWYRQTLGQGPEFLTYFQNEAQLEKSRLLSDRFSAERPKGSFSTLEIQRTEQGDSAMYLCASSPRQGLSYGYTFGSGTRLTVV.

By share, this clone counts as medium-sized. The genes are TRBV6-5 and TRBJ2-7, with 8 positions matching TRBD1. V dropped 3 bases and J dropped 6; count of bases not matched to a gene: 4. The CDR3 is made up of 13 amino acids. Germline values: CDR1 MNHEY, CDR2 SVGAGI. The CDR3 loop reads CASSYDRGIEQYF. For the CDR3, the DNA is TGTGCCAGCAGTTATGACAGGGGTATCGAGCAGTACTTC.

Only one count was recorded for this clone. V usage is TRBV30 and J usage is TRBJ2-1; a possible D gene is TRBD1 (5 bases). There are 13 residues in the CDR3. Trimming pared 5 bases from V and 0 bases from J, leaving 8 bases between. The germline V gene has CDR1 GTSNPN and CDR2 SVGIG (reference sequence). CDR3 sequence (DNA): TGTGCCTGGGGGGCTGACTCCTACAATGAGCAGTTCTTC. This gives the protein CAWGADSYNEQFF.

The chain's CDR3 is CASTTTGVETQYF. For the CDR3, the DNA is TGCGCCAGCACCACCACAGGGGTAGAGACCCAGTACTTC. This chain joins TRBV5-1 and TRBJ2-5, with 7 bases lining up with TRBD1. Trimming removed 6 bases from V and 4 bases from J; junction bases left unmatched: 6. This CDR3 contains 13 residues. The V gene's germline CDR1 is SGHRS and CDR2 YFSETQ.

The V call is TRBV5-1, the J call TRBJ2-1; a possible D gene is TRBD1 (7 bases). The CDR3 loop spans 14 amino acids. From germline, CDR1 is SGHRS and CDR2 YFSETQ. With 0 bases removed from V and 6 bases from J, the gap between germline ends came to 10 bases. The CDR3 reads CASSLGQGGNEQFF. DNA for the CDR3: TGCGCCAGCAGCTTGGGACAGGGAGGCAATGAGCAGTTCTTC.

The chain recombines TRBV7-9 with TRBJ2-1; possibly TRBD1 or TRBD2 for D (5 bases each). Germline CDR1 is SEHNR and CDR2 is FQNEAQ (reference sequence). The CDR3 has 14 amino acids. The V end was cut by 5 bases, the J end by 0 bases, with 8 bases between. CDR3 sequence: CASSGTSSYNEQFF. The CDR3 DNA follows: TGTGCCAGCAGCGGGACCAGCTCCTACAATGAGCAGTTCTTC.

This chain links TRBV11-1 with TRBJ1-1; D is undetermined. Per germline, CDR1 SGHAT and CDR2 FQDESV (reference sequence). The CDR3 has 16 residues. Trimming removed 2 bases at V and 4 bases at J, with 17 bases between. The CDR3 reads CASSLYAGFEGTEAFF. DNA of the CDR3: TGTGCCAGCAGCTTATATGCGGGTTTTGAAGGCACTGAAGCTTTCTTT. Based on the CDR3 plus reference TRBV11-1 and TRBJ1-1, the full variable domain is EAEVAQSPRYKITEKSQAVAFWCDPISGHATLYWYRQILGQGPELLVQFQDESVVDDSQLPKDRFSAERLKGVDSTLKIQPAELGDSAMYLCASSLYAGFEGTEAFFGQGTRLTVV.

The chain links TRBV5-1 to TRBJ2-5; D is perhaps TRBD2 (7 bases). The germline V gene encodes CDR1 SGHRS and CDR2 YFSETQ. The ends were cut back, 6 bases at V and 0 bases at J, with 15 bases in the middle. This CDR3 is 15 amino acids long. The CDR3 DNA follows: TGCGCCAGCATGGGAACGGGGGGCAACCAAGAGACCCAGTACTTC. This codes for CASMGTGGNQETQYF.

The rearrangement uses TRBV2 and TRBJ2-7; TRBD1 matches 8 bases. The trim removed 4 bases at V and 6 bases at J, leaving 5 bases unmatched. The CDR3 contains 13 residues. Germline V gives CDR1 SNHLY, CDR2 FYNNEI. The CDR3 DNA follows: TGTGCCAGCAGTGCGGACAGGGCCGGCGAGCAGTACTTC. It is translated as CASSADRAGEQYF.